This T cell receptor beta chain is from a study of human T cells and chemical hapten exposure. Germline lookup yields CDR1 DFQATT and CDR2 SNEGSKA (reference sequence). The length of the CDR3 is 14 residues. The germline V and J ends were trimmed by 3 bases and 2 bases, with 14 bases remaining between them. TCRdb processed the RACE reads anew with MiXCR; each CDR3 protein has one entry. Of about 110,000 distinct CDR3 sequences in the sample, under 40% were seen once. Sample time point: patch test 3, about 24 weeks after DPC sensitization. The treatment denotes: therapeutic diphenylcyclopropenone sensitization with weekly scalp DPC.

The sample was whole blood, taken in connection with sensitization to the hapten diphenylcyclopropenone (DPC). This receptor was obtained from a middle-aged man with alopecia areata. Some clones in this sample may be carry-over from other donors' samples. This rearrangement joins TRBV20-1 to TRBJ2-7; the D gene could be TRBD1 or TRBD2 (6 bases each). DNA of the CDR3: TGCAGTGCTAGTGTCGAGGGGGGCCCCTACGAGCAGTACTTC. Protein product: CSASVEGGPYEQYF.